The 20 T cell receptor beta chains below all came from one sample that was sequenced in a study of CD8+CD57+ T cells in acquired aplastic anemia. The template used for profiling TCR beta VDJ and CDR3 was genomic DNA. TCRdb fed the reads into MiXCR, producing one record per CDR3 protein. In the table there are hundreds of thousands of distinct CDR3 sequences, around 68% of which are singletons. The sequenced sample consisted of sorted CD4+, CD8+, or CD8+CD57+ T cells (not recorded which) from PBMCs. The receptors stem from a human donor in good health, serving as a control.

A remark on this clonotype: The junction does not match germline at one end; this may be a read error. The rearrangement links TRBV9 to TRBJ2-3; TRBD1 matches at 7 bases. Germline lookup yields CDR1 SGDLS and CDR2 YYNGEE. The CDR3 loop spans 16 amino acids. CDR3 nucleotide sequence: TGTGCCAGCAGTGACCGGACAGGAAAGGGCACAGATACGCAATATTTT. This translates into CASSDRTGKGTDTQYF.

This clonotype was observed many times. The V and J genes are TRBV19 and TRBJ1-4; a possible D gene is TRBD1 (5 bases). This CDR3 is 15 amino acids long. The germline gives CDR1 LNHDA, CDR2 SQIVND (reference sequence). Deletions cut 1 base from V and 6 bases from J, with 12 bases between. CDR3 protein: CASSIGAGRHEKLFF. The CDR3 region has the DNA TGTGCCAGTAGTATAGGCGCAGGGAGGCATGAAAAACTGTTTTTT.

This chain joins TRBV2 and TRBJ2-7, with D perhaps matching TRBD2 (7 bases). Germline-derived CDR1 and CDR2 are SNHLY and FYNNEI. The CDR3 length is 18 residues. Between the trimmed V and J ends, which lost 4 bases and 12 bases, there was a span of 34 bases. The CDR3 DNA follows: TGTGCCAGCAGTGGGCCCTGGGAGAGGGGGGGGGATACGCAGTATTTGTACTTC. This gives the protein CASSGPWERGGDTQYLYF.

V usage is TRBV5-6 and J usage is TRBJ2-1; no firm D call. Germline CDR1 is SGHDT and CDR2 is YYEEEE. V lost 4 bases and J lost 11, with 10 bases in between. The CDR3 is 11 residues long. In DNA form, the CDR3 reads TGTGCCAGCAGCCCAGCCGACAAGCAGTTCTTC. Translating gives CASSPADKQFF. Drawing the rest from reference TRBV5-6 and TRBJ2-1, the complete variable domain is DAGVTQSPTHLIKTRGQQVTLRCSPKSGHDTVSWYQQALGQGPQFIFQYYEEEERQRGNFPDRFSGHQFPNYSSELNVNALLLGDSALYLCASSPADKQFFGPGTRLTVL.

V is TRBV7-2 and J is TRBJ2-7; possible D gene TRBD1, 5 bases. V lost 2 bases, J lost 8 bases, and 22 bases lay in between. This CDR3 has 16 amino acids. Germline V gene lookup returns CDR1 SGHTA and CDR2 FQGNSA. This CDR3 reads CASSLLGQTGHSQQYF. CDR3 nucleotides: TGTGCCAGCAGCTTACTTGGACAAACAGGCCACTCCCAGCAGTACTTC.

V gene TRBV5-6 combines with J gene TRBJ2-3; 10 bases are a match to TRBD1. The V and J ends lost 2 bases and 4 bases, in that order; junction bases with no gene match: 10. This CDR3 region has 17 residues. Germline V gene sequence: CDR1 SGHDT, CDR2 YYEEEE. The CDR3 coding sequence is TGTGCCAGCAGCTTAGGACCGACCGGACAGGGGGCAGATACGCAGTATTTT. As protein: CASSLGPTGQGADTQYF.

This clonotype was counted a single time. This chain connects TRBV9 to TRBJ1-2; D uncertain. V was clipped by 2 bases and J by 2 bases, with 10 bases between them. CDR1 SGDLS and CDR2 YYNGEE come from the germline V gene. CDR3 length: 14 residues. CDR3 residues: CASSVGRGNYGYTF. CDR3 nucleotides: TGTGCCAGCAGCGTGGGCAGAGGGAACTATGGCTACACCTTC.

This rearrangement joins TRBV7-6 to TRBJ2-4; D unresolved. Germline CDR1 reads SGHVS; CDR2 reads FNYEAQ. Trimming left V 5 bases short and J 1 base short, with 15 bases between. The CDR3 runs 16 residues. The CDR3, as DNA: TGTGCCAGCAGCCCTGGGGTCGGTGCTGCCAAAAACATTCAGTACTTC. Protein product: CASSPGVGAAKNIQYF.

CDR3 sequence: CSVDGANSYNEQFF. The CDR3 DNA follows: TGCAGCGTTGATGGCGCAAACTCCTACAATGAGCAGTTCTTC. This chain joins TRBV29-1 and TRBJ2-1; D is uncertain. The CDR3 totals 14 residues. In germline, CDR1 is SQVTM, CDR2 ANQGSEA. The V end lost 3 bases, the J end lost 0 bases, and 9 bases lay between the germline ends.

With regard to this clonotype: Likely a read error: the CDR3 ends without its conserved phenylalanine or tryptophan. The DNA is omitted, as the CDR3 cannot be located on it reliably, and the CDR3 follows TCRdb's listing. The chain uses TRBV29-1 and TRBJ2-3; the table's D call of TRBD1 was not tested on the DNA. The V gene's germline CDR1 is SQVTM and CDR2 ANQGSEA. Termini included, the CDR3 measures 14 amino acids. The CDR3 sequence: CSDTGGTSTDTQLA.

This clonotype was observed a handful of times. The CDR3 loop is CASSRFLGPPQHF. The CDR3 nucleotides are TGTGCCAGCAGCCGCTTCCTAGGGCCGCCCCAGCATTTT. J is TRBJ1-5 and V is TRBV7-8; D is uncertain. This CDR3 contains 13 residues. Germline V gene lookup returns CDR1 SGHVS and CDR2 FQNEAQ. The V end was cut by 5 bases, the J end by 9 bases, with 14 bases between.

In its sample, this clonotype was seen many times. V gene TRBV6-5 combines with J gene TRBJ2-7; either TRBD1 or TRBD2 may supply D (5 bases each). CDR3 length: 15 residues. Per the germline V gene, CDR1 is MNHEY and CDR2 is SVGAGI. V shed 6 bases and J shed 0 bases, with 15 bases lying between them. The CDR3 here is CASRGTRGTSYEQYF. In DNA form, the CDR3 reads TGTGCCAGCAGGGGAACAAGAGGGACCTCCTACGAGCAGTACTTC.

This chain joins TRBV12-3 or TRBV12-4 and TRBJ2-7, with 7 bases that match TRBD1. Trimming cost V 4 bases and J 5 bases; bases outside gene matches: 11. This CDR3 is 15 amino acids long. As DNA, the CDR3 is TGTGCCAGCAGTTCACAAGACAGGGTTGGCCACGAGCAGTACTTC. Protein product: CASSSQDRVGHEQYF.

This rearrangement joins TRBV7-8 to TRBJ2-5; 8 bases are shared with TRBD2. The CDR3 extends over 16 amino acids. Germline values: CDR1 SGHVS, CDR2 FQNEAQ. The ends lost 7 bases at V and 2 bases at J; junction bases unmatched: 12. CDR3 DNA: TGTGCCAGCAACTCATTTTCGGGGGGGAATCAAGAGACCCAGTACTTC. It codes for CASNSFSGGNQETQYF.

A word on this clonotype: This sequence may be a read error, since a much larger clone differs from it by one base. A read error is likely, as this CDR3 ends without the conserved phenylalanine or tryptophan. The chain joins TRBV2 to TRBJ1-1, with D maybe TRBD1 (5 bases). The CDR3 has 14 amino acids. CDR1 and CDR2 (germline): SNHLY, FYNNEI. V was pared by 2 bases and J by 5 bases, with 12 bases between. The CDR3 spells CASSEQAGGTEAFL. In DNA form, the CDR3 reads TGTGCCAGCAGTGAACAGGCCGGGGGGACTGAAGCTTTCCTT.

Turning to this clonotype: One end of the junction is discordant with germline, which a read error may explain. In DNA, the CDR3 is TGCAGCGCTAGCCCGACAGCGAACTCCCACAATGAGCAGTTCTTC. It encodes CSASPTANSHNEQFF. J is TRBJ2-1 and V is TRBV29-1; D tentatively fits TRBD1 or TRBD2 (5 bases each). CDR3 size: 15 residues. Germline loops: CDR1 SQVTM, CDR2 ANQGSEA.

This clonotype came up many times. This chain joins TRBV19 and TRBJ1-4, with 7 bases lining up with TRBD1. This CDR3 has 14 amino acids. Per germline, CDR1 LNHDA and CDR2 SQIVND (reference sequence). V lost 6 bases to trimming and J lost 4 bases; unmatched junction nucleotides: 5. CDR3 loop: CASRQGGSNEKLFF. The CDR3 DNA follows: TGTGCCAGTAGGCAAGGGGGCAGTAATGAAAAACTGTTTTTT.

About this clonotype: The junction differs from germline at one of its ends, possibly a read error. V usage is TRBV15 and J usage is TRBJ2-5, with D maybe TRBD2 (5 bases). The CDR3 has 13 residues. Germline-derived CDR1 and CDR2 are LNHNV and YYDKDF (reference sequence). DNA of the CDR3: TGCGCCAGCAGCAGAGGGAGAGGGAAGACCCAGTACTTC. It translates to CASSRGRGKTQYF.

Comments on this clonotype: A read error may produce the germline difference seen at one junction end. The DNA of the CDR3 is TGTGCCAGCAGCATAGCGGGGGGCGTCACAGATACGCAGTATTTT. This translates into CASSIAGGVTDTQYF. The chain recombines TRBV7-2 with TRBJ2-3; 10 nucleotides match TRBD2. This CDR3 has 15 residues. CDR1 and CDR2 from the germline V gene are SGHTA and FQGNSA.

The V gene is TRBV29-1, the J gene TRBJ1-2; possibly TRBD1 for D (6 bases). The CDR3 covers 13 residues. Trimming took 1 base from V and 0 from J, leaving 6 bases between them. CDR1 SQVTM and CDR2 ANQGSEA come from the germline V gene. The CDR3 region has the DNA TGCAGCGTTGAAGGGACAGCTAACTATGGCTACACCTTC. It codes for CSVEGTANYGYTF.